This T cell receptor beta chain was recovered during a study of type 1 and type 2 diabetes patients. PCR was run on genomic DNA. The TCR beta CDR3 region was amplified using 30 forward and 13 reverse primers. TCRdb processed the multiplex PCR reads anew with MiXCR; each CDR3 protein has one entry. Among about 270,000 distinct CDR3 sequences, around 47% were seen once, and the ten largest hold roughly an eighth. The CDR3 totals 18 residues. Looked up from germline, CDR1 is SNHLY and CDR2 is FYNNEI. J lost 1 base, V lost 1 base, and 5 bases had no gene match. The chain recombines TRBV2 with TRBJ2-6; TRBD1 matches at 9 bases. The receptor comes from a man aged 18 to 29 with type 2 diabetes. The specimen sequenced was peripheral blood mononuclear cells (PBMCs). The CDR3 coding sequence is TGTGCCAGCAGTGAAGGGGACAGGGATGCTTCTGGGGCCAACGTCCTGACTTTC. Residues: CASSEGDRDASGANVLTF. Full variable domain (remainder filled in from reference TRBV2 and TRBJ2-6): EPEVTQTPSHQVTQMGQEVILRCVPISNHLYFYWYRQILGQKVEFLVSFYNNEISEKSEIFDDQFSVERPDGSNFTLKIRSTKLEDSAMYFCASSEGDRDASGANVLTFGAGSRLTVL.